Listed below are T cell receptor beta chains from one sample, sequenced in a study of regulatory T cells in long-lasting Graves disease. TCRdb reprocessed the multiplex PCR reads with MiXCR, giving one entry per CDR3 protein. The table includes 450,000 to 600,000 distinct CDR3 sequences, roughly 17% detected once. The sample was also linked to a second study, of T cells in Graves' hyperthyroidism and ophthalmopathy.

This specimen was peripheral blood mononuclear cells (PBMCs), taken at new diagnosis, from a patient treated with antithyroid drugs. Receptors were obtained from a man aged 35 to 55 with Graves disease. Each CDR3 is given with its conserved first and last residue. A D gene is named only where the DNA matches it firmly. Expanded clones are given a class, and other clones once, few, many or no size at all.

>TRBV5-1|TRBJ2-2|13|few|NA
CASGSTNTGELFF
TGCGCCAGCGGCAGTACGAACACCGGGGAGCTGTTTTTT
>TRBV5-1|TRBJ1-2|14|NA|NA
CASSLEHSNYGYTF
TGCGCCAGCAGCTTGGAGCACAGCAACTATGGCTACACCTTC
>TRBV29-1|TRBJ1-2|13|many|TRBD1
CSVGRTGNYGYTF
TGCAGCGTTGGGCGGACAGGGAACTATGGCTACACCTTC
>TRBV9|TRBJ2-1|16|NA|NA
CASSVEMESSYDEQFF
TGTGCCAGCAGCGTAGAAATGGAAAGCTCCTACGATGAGCAGTTCTTC
>TRBV6-2/TRBV6-3|TRBJ2-7|13|many|NA
CASSYSDKYEQYF
TGTGCCAGCAGTTACTCCGACAAATACGAGCAGTACTTC
>TRBV24-1|TRBJ1-1|13|NA|NA
CATKNRLNTEAFF
TGTGCCACCAAAAACAGGTTGAACACTGAAGCTTTCTTT
>TRBV5-1|TRBJ2-7|16|many|NA
CASSLGGSGAAGEQYF
TGCGCCAGCAGCTTGGGTGGGTCGGGAGCGGCAGGCGAGCAGTACTTC
>TRBV6-2/TRBV6-3|TRBJ1-5|12|many|NA
CASICSNQPQHF
TGTGCCAGCATCTGTAGCAATCAGCCCCAGCATTTT
>TRBV24-1|TRBJ2-5|14|NA|TRBD2
CATSDLLAGETQYF
TGTGCCACCAGTGACTTACTAGCGGGAGAGACCCAGTACTTC
>TRBV7-2|TRBJ2-1|14|many|TRBD2
CASKGLAVYNEQFF
TGTGCCAGCAAAGGTCTAGCGGTATACAATGAGCAGTTCTTC
>TRBV7-2|TRBJ2-1|17|few|TRBD2
CASSLWGGGSSYNEQFF
TGTGCCAGCAGCTTATGGGGCGGGGGGAGCTCCTACAATGAGCAGTTCTTC
>TRBV20-1|TRBJ2-5|12|NA|NA
CSARLVLETQYF
TGCAGTGCTAGACTAGTGTTGGAGACCCAGTACTTC
>TRBV20-1|TRBJ1-1|14|NA|NA
CSARGAGRRTEAFF
TGCAGTGCTAGAGGGGCAGGGCGGCGGACTGAAGCTTTCTTT
>TRBV14|TRBJ2-1|12|NA|NA
CASSQKDVAQFF
TGTGCCAGCAGCCAAAAGGACGTGGCCCAGTTCTTC
>TRBV7-9|TRBJ2-1|16|NA|TRBD2
CASSFTGTSVDNEQFF
TGTGCCAGCAGTTTTACCGGGACTAGCGTTGACAATGAGCAGTTCTTC
>TRBV7-2|TRBJ2-1|14|many|NA
CASSLASSYNEQFF
TGTGCCAGCAGCTTAGCCAGCTCCTACAATGAGCAGTTCTTC
>TRBV14|TRBJ2-3|14|NA|NA
CASSLGLSVDTQYF
TGTGCCAGCAGCCTGGGACTCAGCGTGGATACGCAGTATTTT
>TRBV25-1|TRBJ2-7|11|few|NA
CASLSVHEQYF
TGTGCCAGCCTCTCTGTTCACGAGCAGTACTTC
>TRBV6-2/TRBV6-3|TRBJ1-5|16|NA|TRBD1
CASSYPRGRGDQPQHF
TGTGCCAGCAGTTACCCGAGGGGGCGAGGTGATCAGCCCCAGCATTTT
>TRBV27|TRBJ1-1|15|NA|NA
CASSLPGARNTEAFF
TGTGCCAGCAGTTTACCGGGGGCTAGGAACACTGAAGCTTTCTTT
>TRBV20-1|TRBJ2-7|14|many|NA
CSARVQGISYEQYF
TGCAGTGCTAGAGTCCAGGGTATCTCCTACGAGCAGTACTTC
>TRBV28|TRBJ2-5|13|many|NA
CASSLPPQETQYF
TGTGCCAGCAGTTTGCCCCCCCAAGAGACCCAGTACTTC
>TRBV7-9|TRBJ2-4|15|NA|NA
CASSSRDSGMVVQYF
TGTGCCAGCAGCTCCCGGGACTCAGGAATGGTAGTTCAGTACTTC
>TRBV24-1|TRBJ2-2|12|few|NA
CATRKETGELFF
TGTGCCACTCGTAAGGAGACCGGGGAGCTGTTTTTT
>TRBV5-1|TRBJ2-7|13|many|TRBD1
CASSSGTGNEQYF
TGCGCCAGCAGTTCCGGGACAGGCAACGAGCAGTACTTC
>TRBV7-9|TRBJ2-7|13|NA|NA
CASSLTWPYEQYF
TGTGCCAGCAGCTTAACTTGGCCCTACGAGCAGTACTTC
>TRBV20-1|TRBJ2-3|17|many|NA
CSVEMGEVLAYTDTQYF
TGCAGTGTTGAGATGGGGGAAGTTCTAGCGTACACAGATACGCAGTATTTT
>TRBV2|TRBJ2-4|16|many|NA
CASTLDGELAKNIQYF
TGTGCCAGCACCCTGGACGGAGAGCTAGCCAAAAACATTCAGTACTTC
>TRBV20-1|TRBJ2-5|16|many|NA
CSARDGLASPSWTQYF
TGCAGTGCTAGAGATGGACTTGCCTCGCCGTCCTGGACCCAGTACTTC
>TRBV6-1|TRBJ2-7|12|many|NA
CASRGTARQQYF
TGTGCCAGCAGAGGGACCGCAAGGCAGCAGTACTTC
>TRBV24-1|TRBJ2-7|13|many|NA
CATSDLGRTEQYF
TGTGCCACCAGTGATTTGGGGAGAACGGAGCAGTACTTC
>TRBV11-2|TRBJ2-7|14|many|TRBD1
CASSFSDRADEQYF
TGTGCCAGCAGCTTCTCGGACAGGGCTGACGAGCAGTACTTC
>TRBV11-2|TRBJ2-1|17|few|NA
CASSQDPLRGKADEQFF
TGTGCCAGCAGCCAAGATCCCCTCCGCGGGAAGGCCGATGAGCAGTTCTTC
>TRBV19|TRBJ1-5|14|few|NA
CASSIPSNEQPQHF
TGTGCCAGTAGTATCCCTTCAAACGAACAGCCCCAGCATTTT
>TRBV3-1|TRBJ2-1|13|many|NA
CASSHPPMNEQFF
TGTGCCAGCAGCCACCCCCCCATGAATGAGCAGTTCTTC
>TRBV28|TRBJ1-5|15|NA|TRBD1
CASSRVDRANQPQHF
TGTGCCAGCAGCCGCGTTGACAGGGCAAATCAGCCCCAGCATTTT
>TRBV3-1|TRBJ2-7|14|many|TRBD2
CASTLAGSGREQYF
TGTGCCAGCACCTTAGCGGGGTCTGGGCGCGAGCAGTACTTC
>TRBV12-3/TRBV12-4|TRBJ2-3|15|many|NA
CASSLGTASTDTQYF
TGTGCCAGCAGCCTGGGGACGGCTAGCACAGATACGCAGTATTTT
>TRBV20-1|TRBJ2-7|13|few|NA
CSAGNTGPYEQYF
TGCAGTGCTGGAAATACGGGCCCCTACGAGCAGTACTTC
>TRBV7-2|TRBJ2-1|14|NA|NA
CASSSMLRLREQFF
TGTGCCAGCAGCTCAATGTTACGTCTGCGAGAGCAGTTCTTC
>TRBV12-3/TRBV12-4|TRBJ2-1|14|many|NA
CASSRTGPYNEQFF
TGTGCCAGCAGTCGTACAGGGCCCTACAATGAGCAGTTCTTC
>TRBV12-3/TRBV12-4|TRBJ2-1|15|NA|NA
CASTHRYPGYNEQFF
TGTGCCAGCACCCATAGGTACCCTGGGTACAATGAGCAGTTCTTC
>TRBV19|TRBJ2-7|14|many|NA
CASSFDPRSWEQYF
TGTGCCAGTAGTTTCGACCCTCGGTCCTGGGAGCAGTACTTC
>TRBV2|TRBJ2-3|13|many|NA
CASSAWGTDTQYF
TGTGCCAGCAGTGCTTGGGGGACAGATACGCAGTATTTT
>TRBV9|TRBJ2-1|16|NA|TRBD2
CASSVAGLAVQDEQFF
TGTGCCAGCAGCGTAGCAGGGCTAGCGGTACAAGATGAGCAGTTCTTC
>TRBV7-9|TRBJ2-7|15|once|NA
CVSSLGTGSSYEQYF
TGTGTCAGCAGCTTAGGAACAGGGAGCTCCTACGAGCAGTACTTC
>TRBV7-2|TRBJ1-1|13|few|NA
CASSSKTGTEAFF
TGTGCCAGCAGCTCAAAGACTGGGACTGAAGCTTTCTTT
>TRBV6-2/TRBV6-3|TRBJ2-7|16|many|NA
CASSVFVGTGSESIYF
NA
>TRBV27|TRBJ2-3|15|few|NA
CASSFSPYGGDTQYF
TGTGCCAGCAGTTTTTCCCCGTACGGGGGAGATACGCAGTATTTT
>TRBV10-2|TRBJ2-7|14|NA|NA
CASSELWEVYEQYF
TGCGCCAGCAGTGAGTTATGGGAGGTTTACGAGCAGTACTTC
>TRBV20-1|TRBJ2-1|14|many|NA
CSAIGRELKNEQFF
TGCAGTGCTATTGGGCGGGAACTGAAGAATGAGCAGTTCTTC
>TRBV12-3/TRBV12-4|TRBJ1-1|16|many|TRBD1
CASSTLIRGGDTEAFF
TGTGCCAGCAGTACCCTTATCAGGGGGGGGGACACTGAAGCTTTCTTT
>TRBV10-3|TRBJ1-4|13|NA|NA
CAISDQTNEKLFF
TGTGCCATCAGTGATCAGACTAATGAAAAACTGTTTTTT